This T cell receptor beta chain was recovered during a study of cytomegalovirus exposure and HLA in healthy donors. PCR used 60 Vbeta primers and 13 Jbeta primers. Here immunoSEQ multiplex PCR was the method, and the copy in TCRdb shows in-frame clones only, minus some. The table shows around 150,000 clones, with roughly four fifths occurring only once. This clone showed up just a few times. The antigen is unknown. Germline V lookup: CDR1 SQVTM, CDR2 ANQGSEA. The ends lost 6 bases at V and 7 bases at J; junction bases unmatched: 2. This CDR3 contains 12 residues. Study-wide results and caveats: Per published reports, the classifier diagnosed cytomegalovirus status with high specificity and sensitivity.

Sequenced material: PBMCs. The rearrangement joins TRBV29-1 to TRBJ2-2, with 10 nucleotides matching TRBD1. The receptor comes from a man aged 30 to 39 in good health and CMV-seronegative. CDR3 sequence (DNA): TGCAGCGTGGGACAGGGGCACGGGGAGCTGTTTTTT. Translated, it gives CSVGQGHGELFF.